The present T cell receptor beta chain was sequenced within a study of cytomegalovirus exposure and HLA in healthy donors. Primers included in the PCR were 60 Vbeta and 13 Jbeta primers. TCRdb's table, derived via immunoSEQ multiplex PCR, lists solely in-frame clones and lacks some. The data show some 100,000 clones, around three quarters seen once. CDR1 and CDR2 (germline): SGHTS, YDEGEE. V was clipped by 2 bases and J by 9 bases, with 9 bases between them. This CDR3 spans 11 amino acids. The sequence came from a male donor in good health and CMV-seropositive. The chain couples TRBV5-8 to TRBJ2-7; D not certain. Sample: PBMCs. Here the CDR3 reads CASSFPQWQYF. The CDR3 bases are TGTGCCAGCAGCTTCCCCCAGTGGCAGTACTTC.